Below are 7 T cell receptor beta chains sequenced from a single sample in a study of cytomegalovirus exposure and HLA in healthy donors. 13 Jbeta primers and 60 Vbeta primers were used for the PCR. The table came from immunoSEQ multiplex PCR; TCRdb's copy has only in-frame clones and leaves some out. In the table there are roughly 150,000 clones, about 80% of which are singletons. The sequencing sample was made of PBMCs. All receptors come from a man aged 45-65 years in good health and CMV-seropositive.

This clone was seen more than once but under ten times. The V and J genes are TRBV2 and TRBJ1-3; 7 bases map to TRBD1. CDR3 length: 15 amino acids. Germline CDR1 and CDR2: SNHLY and FYNNEI. Losses at the gene ends were 7 bases for V and 0 bases for J; bases not matched to a gene: 6. The CDR3 bases are TGTGCCAGCAAAGAAGGGACAGTCTCTGGAAACACCATATATTTT. Amino acid sequence: CASKEGTVSGNTIYF.

V and J are TRBV25-1 and TRBJ1-4; 7 bases align to TRBD1. The CDR3 covers 17 residues. Trimming took 1 base from V and 8 from J; bases not matched to a gene: 13. CDR1 and CDR2 from the germline V gene are MGHDK and SYGVNS. In DNA form, the CDR3 reads TGTGCCAGCAGTGAATCCCCCTTACAGGGGACGAAAGAAAAACTGTTTTTT. Its protein is CASSESPLQGTKEKLFF. The whole variable domain, remainder taken from reference TRBV25-1 and TRBJ1-4, is EADIYQTPRYLVIGTGKKITLECSQTMGHDKMYWYQQDPGMELHLIHYSYGVNSTEKGDLSSESTVSRIRTEHFPLTLESARPSHTSQYLCASSESPLQGTKEKLFFGSGTQLSVL.

This chain uses TRBV7-8 with TRBJ1-1; the match to TRBD1 covers 8 bases. Germline V gene data show CDR1 as SGHVS and CDR2 as FQNEAQ. CDR3 length equals 13 residues. V was pared by 2 bases and J by 7 bases, with 3 bases of the junction left unmatched. The DNA for the CDR3 is TGTGCCAGCAGCTTATCAGGGGGCGGTGAAGCTTTCTTT. Amino acids: CASSLSGGGEAFF.

For this clone: Other DNA sequences in this sample translate to the same CDR3. This chain links TRBV27 with TRBJ2-7; 7 nucleotides line up with TRBD1. The CDR3 totals 15 residues. The germline V gene encodes CDR1 MNHEY and CDR2 SMNVEV (reference sequence). With V trimmed by 4 bases and J by 2 bases, 8 bases remained unmatched. As DNA, the CDR3 is TGTGCCAGCAGTTCCGGACAGGCACAAACCTACGAGCAGTACTTC. This codes for CASSSGQAQTYEQYF.

The chain carries TRBV2 and TRBJ2-7; TRBD1 matches 9 bases. This CDR3 contains 12 residues. Germline assignment: CDR1 SNHLY and CDR2 FYNNEI. Trimming removed 9 bases from V and 7 bases from J; junction bases left unmatched: 7. The CDR3 DNA is TGTGCCAGTAAGGGACAGGGTGGAGAGCAGTACTTC. This codes for CASKGQGGEQYF.

The CDR3 DNA sequence: TGTGCCAGCAGTGAATACACTATTAACAATGAGCAGTTCTTC. Amino acids: CASSEYTINNEQFF. This rearrangement joins TRBV6-1 to TRBJ2-1; no firm D call. The CDR3 has 14 amino acids. Germline V lookup: CDR1 MNHNS, CDR2 SASEGT. V lost 2 bases and J 5 bases, leaving 10 bases between the germline ends.

This clone has just a few counts. The chain has TRBV5-5 and TRBJ2-2; 13 nucleotides align to TRBD2. Per germline, CDR1 SGHKS and CDR2 YYEKEE (reference sequence). Germline trimming cut 4 bases from V and 4 bases from J; bases unmatched to any gene: 10. This CDR3 has 18 residues. The CDR3 spells CASSTGTSGVSGTGELFF. CDR3 sequence (DNA): TGTGCCAGCAGCACTGGGACTAGCGGGGTCTCGGGCACCGGGGAGCTGTTTTTT.